Each of the 11 T cell receptor beta chains below was sequenced from the same sample in a study of Graves' ophthalmopathy and Graves' hyperthyroidism. RNA transcripts provided the template for amplifying TCR beta CDR3 regions. First-round RT-PCR relied on HTBI primers, and a second-round multiplex PCR came next. TCRdb reprocessed the multiplex PCR reads via MiXCR and lists one record per CDR3 protein. Of about 1.2 million distinct CDR3 sequences listed, 35% to 40% are singletons. The sample comprised peripheral blood or thyroid tissue (not recorded which). Receptor source: an adult man with Graves' hyperthyroidism.

The chain combines TRBV7-2 with TRBJ2-5; D not resolved. The germline gives CDR1 SGHTA, CDR2 FQGNSA. With 5 bases removed from V and 6 bases from J, the gap between germline ends came to 10 bases. CDR3 length equals 12 residues. The CDR3 DNA sequence: TGTGCCAGCAGCGCCCTTATCAAGACCCAGTACTTC. It translates to CASSALIKTQYF.

The chain joins TRBV30 to TRBJ1-5; D not resolved. Per the germline V gene, CDR1 is GTSNPN and CDR2 is SVGIG (reference sequence). The V gene lost 1 base and the J gene lost 5 bases, with 6 bases spanning the gap. This CDR3 has 12 amino acids. The CDR3 region is CAWSEGYQPQHF. CDR3 nucleotide sequence: TGTGCCTGGAGTGAAGGGTATCAGCCCCAGCATTTT.

V usage is TRBV2 and J usage is TRBJ2-5; a weak D match, TRBD2 (6 bases). There are 13 residues in the CDR3. From germline, CDR1 is SNHLY and CDR2 FYNNEI. Trimming removed 9 bases from V and 2 bases from J, with 13 bases in between. The CDR3 loop is CASLAGTQETQYF. The CDR3 bases are TGTGCCAGTCTAGCCGGGACTCAAGAGACCCAGTACTTC.

This clonotype has ten or more counts. The V and J genes are TRBV10-3 and TRBJ1-1, with D possibly TRBD1 on 5 matching bases. Germline loops: CDR1 ENHRY, CDR2 SYGVKD. V was shortened by 5 bases and J by 1 base, with 14 bases between the two germline ends. CDR3 size: 15 residues. The DNA for the CDR3 is TGTGCCATCAGTCCCCATGGGGGGACGAACACTGAAGCTTTCTTT. Translating it yields CAISPHGGTNTEAFF.

This clonotype was observed a few times. This chain uses TRBV14 with TRBJ2-7, with D hard to call. In germline, CDR1 is SGHDN, CDR2 FVKESK. V was pared by 10 bases and J by 2 bases, with 3 bases between. The CDR3 has 9 amino acids. In nucleotides, the CDR3 is TGTGCCACCACCTACGAGCAGTACTTC. Translated: CATTYEQYF. Full variable domain (rest looked up from reference TRBV14 and TRBJ2-7): EAGVTQFPSHSVIEKGQTVTLRCDPISGHDNLYWYRRVMGKEIKFLLHFVKESKQDESGMPNNRFLAERTGGTYSTLKVQPAELEDSGVYFCATTYEQYFGPGTRLTVT.

The table lists this clonotype with many counts. V and J are TRBV5-1 and TRBJ2-5; 11 positions agree with TRBD2. Germline-derived CDR1 and CDR2 are SGHRS and YFSETQ. The CDR3 consists of 16 residues. J was trimmed by 2 bases and V by 3 bases; bases with no gene match: 6. Here the CDR3 reads CASSWQGTSGQETQYF. CDR3 sequence (DNA): TGCGCCAGCAGCTGGCAGGGGACTAGCGGACAAGAGACCCAGTACTTC.

This chain connects TRBV12-3 or TRBV12-4 to TRBJ2-5; D may be TRBD2 (6 bases). The CDR3 totals 16 residues. V lost 6 bases and J 2 bases, leaving 19 bases between the germline ends. The DNA of the CDR3 is TGTGCCAGCAGCTTGGGTACGGGGGTAAAACAAGAGACCCAGTACTTC. It yields the protein CASSLGTGVKQETQYF.

This chain connects TRBV24-1 to TRBJ2-7; D tentatively reads TRBD1 or TRBD2 (5 bases each). V was trimmed by 0 bases and J by 8 bases, leaving 10 bases between them. CDR1 and CDR2 from the germline V gene are KGHDR and SFDVKD. This CDR3 has 13 residues. CDR3 region: CATSDLGDGQQYF. CDR3 in DNA: TGTGCCACCAGTGATTTGGGGGACGGACAGCAGTACTTC.

This clonotype was seen more than once but under ten times. The rearrangement uses TRBV7-6 and TRBJ1-1; D is unresolved. This CDR3 contains 13 residues. Germline V gives CDR1 SGHVS, CDR2 FNYEAQ. The ends were cut back, 1 base at V and 6 bases at J, with 9 bases in the middle. DNA for the CDR3: TGTGCCAGCAGCTTAGACCCCACCGCTGAAGCTTTCTTT. As protein: CASSLDPTAEAFF.

The V gene is TRBV29-1, the J gene TRBJ2-5; D perhaps matches TRBD1 (6 bases). Germline CDR1 and CDR2: SQVTM and ANQGSEA. Trimming cost V 3 bases and J 1 base, with 12 bases left between them. CDR3 length: 14 amino acids. CDR3 DNA sequence: TGCAGCGTTGAGACCGGGACACTCCAAGAGACCCAGTACTTC. Translated, it gives CSVETGTLQETQYF.

This clonotype was recorded many times. This rearrangement joins TRBV10-3 to TRBJ2-7, with TRBD2 matching over 13 bases. J gave up 5 bases and V 7 bases, and 5 bases lay outside the gene matches. The germline CDR1 and CDR2 sequences are ENHRY and SYGVKD. CDR3 length: 14 residues. This CDR3 reads CAINGLAGVDEQYF. In DNA, the CDR3 is TGTGCCATCAATGGACTAGCGGGAGTTGACGAGCAGTACTTC.